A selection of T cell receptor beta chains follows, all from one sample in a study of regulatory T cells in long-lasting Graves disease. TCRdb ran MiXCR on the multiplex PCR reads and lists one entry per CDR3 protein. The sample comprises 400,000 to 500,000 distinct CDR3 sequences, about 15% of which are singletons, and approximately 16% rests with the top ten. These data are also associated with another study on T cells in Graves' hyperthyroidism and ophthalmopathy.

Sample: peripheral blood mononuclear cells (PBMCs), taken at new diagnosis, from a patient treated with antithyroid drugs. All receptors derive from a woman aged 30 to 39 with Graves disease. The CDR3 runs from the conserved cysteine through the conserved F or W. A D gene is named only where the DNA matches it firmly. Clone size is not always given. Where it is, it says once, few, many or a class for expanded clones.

TGTGCCAGCAGTTTATGGGCCGATGAGCAGTTCTTC,CASSLWADEQFF,TRBJ2-1,few,.,TRBV28
TGTGCCATCAGCCCCGGGACAGGGCTTAACAATGAGCAGTTCTTC,CAISPGTGLNNEQFF,TRBJ2-1,.,TRBD1,TRBV10-3
TGCGCCAGCAGCCAAGAATATGGGGAGCAGTACTTC,CASSQEYGEQYF,TRBJ2-7,many,.,TRBV4-1
TGTGCCTGGAGTGTACGGGCTAGCGGGAGAGTCTACGAGCAGTACTTC,CAWSVRASGRVYEQYF,TRBJ2-7,many,TRBD2,TRBV30
TGCAGTGTCAATGGGGCCGCAGATACGCAGTATTTT,CSVNGAADTQYF,TRBJ2-3,.,.,TRBV20-1
TGCGCCAGCAGCACACCGGGACTAGCATCCACAGATACGCAGTATTTT,CASSTPGLASTDTQYF,TRBJ2-3,many,TRBD2,TRBV5-1
TGTGCCACCAGTGATCTCCGGACAGTTGAGCTGTTTTTT,CATSDLRTVELFF,TRBJ2-2,many,.,TRBV24-1
TGTGCCAGCCACCCCCAGATAAGCACAGATACGCAGTATTTT,CASHPQISTDTQYF,TRBJ2-3,many,.,TRBV7-9
TGTGCCAGCAGCGTGTCCGGGACCGGGGAGCTGTTTTTT,CASSVSGTGELFF,TRBJ2-2,many,.,TRBV9
TGTGCCAGCAGCCAAGTCAAAGGACAGTGGGATGAAAAACTGTTTTTT,CASSQVKGQWDEKLFF,TRBJ1-4,many,.,TRBV3-1
TGTGCCAGCAGCTTGGCCACGGGAGGGCATCTATACGAGCAGTACTTC,CASSLATGGHLYEQYF,TRBJ2-7,.,TRBD2,TRBV5-6
TGCAGTGCAACCGGGACTAGCGGGAGGAATTACGAGCAGTACTTC,CSATGTSGRNYEQYF,TRBJ2-7,many,TRBD2,TRBV20-1
TGTGCCAGCAGCCAACGGGGGGGGGGACTTAGCCGCACAGATACGCAGTATTTT,CASSQRGGGLSRTDTQYF,TRBJ2-3,.,TRBD2,TRBV11-3
TGTGCCAGCAGCCGGACGTACGGGGGTATCTATGGCTACACCTTC,CASSRTYGGIYGYTF,TRBJ1-2,many,.,TRBV3-1
TGTGCCAGCAGTTACTCCCGGACTAGCGGGAGGGGGTACGAGCAGTACTTC,CASSYSRTSGRGYEQYF,TRBJ2-7,many,TRBD2,TRBV6-5
TGTGCCAGCAGTCGTACAGGGGCCTCCTACAATGAGCAGTTCTTC,CASSRTGASYNEQFF,TRBJ2-1,many,TRBD1,TRBV12-3/TRBV12-4
TGTGCCAGCAGCTTAGATGGTAGCGGGAGAGGGGAGACCCAGTACTTC,CASSLDGSGRGETQYF,TRBJ2-5,.,TRBD2,TRBV7-8
TGTGCCACCAGTGATTCCACTAGCGGGAGAGATTTAGAGACCCAGTACTTC,CATSDSTSGRDLETQYF,TRBJ2-5,many,TRBD2,TRBV24-1
TGTGCCAGCAGTAGAATGGGGACCTCTAACTATGGCTACACCTTC,CASSRMGTSNYGYTF,TRBJ1-2,many,.,TRBV2
TGTGCCAGCAGCTCTTCGGGACCCAAACTTTACGAGCAGTACTTC,CASSSSGPKLYEQYF,TRBJ2-7,many,.,TRBV7-8
TGTGCCAGCAGCCCCTTCGGACTTCTGAACAATGAGCAGTTCTTC,CASSPFGLLNNEQFF,TRBJ2-1,many,.,TRBV7-9
TGTGCCAGCAGCCTTGGGACTAGCGGGGTCACCGGGGAGCTGTTTTTT,CASSLGTSGVTGELFF,TRBJ2-2,many,TRBD2,TRBV13
TGTGCCAGCAGCTTAGGGGTACGGACTAGCGGGTACAATGAGCAGTTCTTC,CASSLGVRTSGYNEQFF,TRBJ2-1,many,TRBD2,TRBV11-2
TGTGCCAGCTCACCCGAAAACAGGGTTGCAGAGACCCAGTACTTC,CASSPENRVAETQYF,TRBJ2-5,many,.,TRBV18
TGCAGTGCTAGTCCCCTAGCTAGCACAGATACGCAGTATTTT,CSASPLASTDTQYF,TRBJ2-3,many,.,TRBV20-1
TGTGCCAGCATCCCGACTAGCGGGAGATGGACAGAGACCCAGTACTTC,CASIPTSGRWTETQYF,TRBJ2-5,once,TRBD2,TRBV12-3/TRBV12-4
TGTGCCAGTAGTTTGGACGGGGATCAGCCCCAGCATTTT,CASSLDGDQPQHF,TRBJ1-5,.,.,TRBV19
TGTGCCAGCAGCCAAGAGAGTACGACCTACGAGCAGTACTTC,CASSQESTTYEQYF,TRBJ2-7,many,.,TRBV3-1
TGTGCCATCAGGGCGGGACAGGGGGCCCATCAGCCCCAGCATTTT,CAIRAGQGAHQPQHF,TRBJ1-5,few,TRBD1,TRBV10-3
TGTGCCAGCAGAACGGGACGGATAGATCAGCCCCAGCATTTT,CASRTGRIDQPQHF,TRBJ1-5,many,.,TRBV6-1
TGTGCCAGCAGTCCGACAGTGACTCAGCCCCAGCATTTT,CASSPTVTQPQHF,TRBJ1-5,many,.,TRBV6-1